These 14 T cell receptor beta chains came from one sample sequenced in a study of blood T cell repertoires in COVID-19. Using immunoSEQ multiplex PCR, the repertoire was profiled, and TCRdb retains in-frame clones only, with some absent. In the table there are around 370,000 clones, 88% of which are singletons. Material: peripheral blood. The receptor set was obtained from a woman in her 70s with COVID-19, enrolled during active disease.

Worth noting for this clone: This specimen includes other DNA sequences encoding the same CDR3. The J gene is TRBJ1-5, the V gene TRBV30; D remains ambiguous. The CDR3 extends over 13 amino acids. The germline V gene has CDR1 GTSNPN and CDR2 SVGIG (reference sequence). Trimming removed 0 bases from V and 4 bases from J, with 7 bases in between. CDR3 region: CAWSVRVNQPQHF. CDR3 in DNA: TGTGCCTGGAGTGTCCGGGTTAATCAGCCCCAGCATTTT.

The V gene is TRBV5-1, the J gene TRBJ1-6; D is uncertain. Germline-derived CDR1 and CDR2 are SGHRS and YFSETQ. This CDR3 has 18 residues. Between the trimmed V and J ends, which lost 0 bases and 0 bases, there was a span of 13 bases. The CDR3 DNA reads TGCGCCAGCAGCTTGGTAGGCTCTAGGAGCTCCTATAATTCACCCCTCCACTTT. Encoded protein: CASSLVGSRSSYNSPLHF.

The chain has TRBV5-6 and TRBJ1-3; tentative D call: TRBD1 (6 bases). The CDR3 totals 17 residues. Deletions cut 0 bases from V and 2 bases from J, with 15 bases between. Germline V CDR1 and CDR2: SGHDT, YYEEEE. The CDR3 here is CASSLGRQGYPGNTIYF. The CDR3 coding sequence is TGTGCCAGCAGCTTGGGTAGGCAGGGGTATCCTGGAAACACCATATATTTT.

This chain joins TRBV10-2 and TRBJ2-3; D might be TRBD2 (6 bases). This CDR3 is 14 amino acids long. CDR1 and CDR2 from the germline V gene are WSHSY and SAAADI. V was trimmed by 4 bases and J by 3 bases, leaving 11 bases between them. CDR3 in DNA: TGCGCCAGCAGTGGGGCAGGGAGGACAGATACGCAGTATTTT. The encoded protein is CASSGAGRTDTQYF.

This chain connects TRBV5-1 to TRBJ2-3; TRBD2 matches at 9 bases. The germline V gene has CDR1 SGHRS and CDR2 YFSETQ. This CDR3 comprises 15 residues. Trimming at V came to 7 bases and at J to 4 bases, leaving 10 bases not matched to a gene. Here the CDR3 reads CASVYGTSSADTQYF. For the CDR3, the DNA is TGCGCCAGCGTTTACGGGACTAGCAGTGCAGATACGCAGTATTTT.

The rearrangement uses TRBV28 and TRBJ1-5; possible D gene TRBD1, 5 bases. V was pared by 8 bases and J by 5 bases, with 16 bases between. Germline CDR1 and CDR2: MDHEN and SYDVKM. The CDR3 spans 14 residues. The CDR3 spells CASFNGGIDQPQHF. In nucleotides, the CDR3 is TGTGCCAGCTTCAACGGGGGGATCGATCAGCCCCAGCATTTT.

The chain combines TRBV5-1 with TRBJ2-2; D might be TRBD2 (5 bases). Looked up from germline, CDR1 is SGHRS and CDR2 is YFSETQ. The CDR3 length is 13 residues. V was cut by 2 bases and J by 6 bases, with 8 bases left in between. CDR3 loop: CASSFRDPGELFF. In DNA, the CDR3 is TGCGCCAGCAGCTTTCGGGATCCCGGGGAGCTGTTTTTT. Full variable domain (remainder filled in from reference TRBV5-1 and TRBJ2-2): KAGVTQTPRYLIKTRGQQVTLSCSPISGHRSVSWYQQTPGQGLQFLFEYFSETQRNKGNFPGRFSGRQFSNSRSEMNVSTLELGDSALYLCASSFRDPGELFFGEGSRLTVL.

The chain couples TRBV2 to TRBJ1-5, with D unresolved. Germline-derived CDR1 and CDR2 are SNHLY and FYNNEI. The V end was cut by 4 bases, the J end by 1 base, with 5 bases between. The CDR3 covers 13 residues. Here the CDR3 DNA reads TGTGCCAGCAGTGCGGAGAGCAATCAGCCCCAGCATTTT. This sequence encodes CASSAESNQPQHF.

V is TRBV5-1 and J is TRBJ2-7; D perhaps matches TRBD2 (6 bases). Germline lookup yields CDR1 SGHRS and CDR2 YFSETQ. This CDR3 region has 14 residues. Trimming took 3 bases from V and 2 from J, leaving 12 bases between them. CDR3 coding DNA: TGCGCCAGCAGCTCTGGGACTTCAGCCTACGAGCAGTACTTC. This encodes CASSSGTSAYEQYF.

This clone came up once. As DNA, the CDR3 is TGTGCCAGCAGATACGGGACAGGGGGAAATGAGCAGTTCTTC. Translation gives CASRYGTGGNEQFF. This sequence joins TRBV27 and TRBJ2-1; 11 bases are a match to TRBD1. With V trimmed by 6 bases and J by 7 bases, 5 bases remained unmatched. This CDR3 has 14 residues. CDR1 and CDR2 from the germline V gene are MNHEY and SMNVEV (reference sequence).

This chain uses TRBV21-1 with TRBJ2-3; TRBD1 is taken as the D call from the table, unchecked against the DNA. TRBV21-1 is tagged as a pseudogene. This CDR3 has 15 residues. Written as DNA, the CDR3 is TGTGCCAGCAGCAATTCACCCAGATGCACAGATACGCAGTATTTT. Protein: CASSNSPRCTDTQYF.

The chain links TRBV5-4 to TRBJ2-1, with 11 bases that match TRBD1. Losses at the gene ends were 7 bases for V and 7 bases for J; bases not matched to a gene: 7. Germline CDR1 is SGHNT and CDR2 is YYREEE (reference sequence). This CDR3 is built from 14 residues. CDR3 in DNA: TGTGCCAGCGGGGGGACAGGGGGACATAATGAGCAGTTCTTC. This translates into CASGGTGGHNEQFF.

The CDR3 region is CSASWGGPYNEQFF. CDR3 nucleotide sequence: TGCAGTGCTAGTTGGGGGGGACCCTACAATGAGCAGTTCTTC. This chain uses TRBV20-1 with TRBJ2-1; 7 nucleotides line up with TRBD2. This CDR3 region has 14 residues. Germline values: CDR1 DFQATT, CDR2 SNEGSKA (reference sequence). The junction had 4 bases not matched to a gene; V was cut back by 3 bases and J by 2 bases.

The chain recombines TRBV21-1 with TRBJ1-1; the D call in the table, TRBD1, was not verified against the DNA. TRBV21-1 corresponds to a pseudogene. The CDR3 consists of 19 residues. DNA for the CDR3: TGTGCCAGCAGCAAAGTTAGCTACAGAGCTAGGGGGTTGAACACTGAAGCTTTCTTT. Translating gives CASSKVSYRARGLNTEAFF.